The 26 T cell receptor beta chains below all came from one sample that was sequenced in a study of blood T cells in healthy people across ages. A sample-barcoded 5' primer and a J-beta primer mix were used in a second PCR of roughly 6 to 11 cycles. One entry per CDR3 protein results from TCRdb running MiXCR on the 5' RACE reads. The sample shows about 730,000 distinct CDR3 sequences, 43% of them seen only once. The specimen sequenced was blood. These receptors were obtained from a woman aged 60 to 75 in good health.

The genes are TRBV29-1 and TRBJ2-3; the D gene is possibly TRBD2 (6 bases). In germline, CDR1 is SQVTM, CDR2 ANQGSEA. With 7 bases removed from V and 3 bases from J, the gap between germline ends came to 17 bases. The CDR3 sequence is 14 residues long. The CDR3 DNA sequence: TGCAGCGGGGGTTGGGGGGAAGGAACAGATACGCAGTATTTT. Its protein product is CSGGWGEGTDTQYF.

The J gene is TRBJ2-5, the V gene TRBV6-5; TRBD1 or TRBD2 may be the D gene (5 bases each). Germline CDR1 is MNHEY and CDR2 is SVGAGI. This CDR3 is 15 amino acids long. The V end lost 2 bases, the J end lost 7 bases, and 17 bases lay between the germline ends. The CDR3: CASSYGREPAGTQYF. CDR3 nucleotide sequence: TGTGCCAGCAGTTACGGCAGGGAACCGGCGGGGACCCAGTACTTC.

The chain links TRBV12-3 or TRBV12-4 to TRBJ2-4, with 7 nucleotides matching TRBD1. The trim removed 5 bases at V and 3 bases at J, leaving 4 bases unmatched. The CDR3 contains 14 residues. The CDR3 region is CASSPTGSKNIQYF. For the CDR3, the DNA is TGTGCCAGCAGTCCGACAGGGAGCAAAAACATTCAGTACTTC.

The genes are TRBV14 and TRBJ2-5; a possible D gene is TRBD2 (5 bases). V was pared by 1 base and J by 0 bases, with 9 bases between. CDR1 is SGHDN, CDR2 FVKESK, per germline. The CDR3 length is 15 residues. CDR3 loop: CASSQAPGYQETQYF. DNA for the CDR3: TGTGCCAGCAGCCAAGCTCCGGGGTACCAAGAGACCCAGTACTTC.

This clonotype was seen only a few times. V usage is TRBV20-1 and J usage is TRBJ2-7; 7 bases agree with TRBD1. This CDR3 comprises 14 residues. CDR1 DFQATT and CDR2 SNEGSKA come from the germline V gene (reference sequence). The CDR3: CSTGEILAPYEQYF. The CDR3 DNA reads TGCAGCACAGGGGAGATCCTTGCCCCTTACGAGCAGTACTTC.

Details on this clonotype: A much larger clone lies a single base off, so this may be a read error. The chain recombines TRBV9 with TRBJ2-5, with a possible D match to TRBD2 (6 bases). The length of the CDR3 is 15 residues. The V gene's germline CDR1 is SGDLS and CDR2 YYNGEE. Trimming shortened V by 0 bases and J by 5 bases, and 14 bases separated the two germline ends. The CDR3 DNA sequence: TGTGCCAGCAGCGTAGTCGGCGGGGTCGTCGAGACCCAGTACTTC. It specifies CASSVVGGVVETQYF.

V and J are TRBV20-1 and TRBJ2-1; 9 positions match TRBD2. This CDR3 has 13 amino acids. Germline CDR1 and CDR2: DFQATT and SNEGSKA (reference sequence). Losses at the gene ends were 3 bases for V and 3 bases for J; bases not matched to a gene: 0. CDR3 nucleotide sequence: TGCAGTGCTAGGCGGGAGGGCTACAATGAGCAGTTCTTC. This sequence encodes CSARREGYNEQFF.

The gene calls are TRBV20-1 and TRBJ2-7, with 10 positions matching TRBD1. Looked up from germline, CDR1 is DFQATT and CDR2 is SNEGSKA (reference sequence). The V gene end was trimmed by 1 base and the J gene end by 5 bases; junction bases not matched to a gene: 5. The CDR3 extends over 14 amino acids. The CDR3 DNA reads TGCAGTGCTAGAGGGGACAGGGGCATCCACGAGCAGTACTTC. Encoded protein: CSARGDRGIHEQYF.

In the case of this clonotype: Germline and junction disagree at one end, which may indicate a read error. This chain's CDR3 is CASNLVGGAGAYNEQFF. The CDR3 DNA sequence: TGTGCCAGCAACTTAGTGGGCGGGGCGGGCGCCTACAATGAGCAGTTCTTC. The chain is built from TRBV7-2 and TRBJ2-1, with D perhaps matching TRBD2 (6 bases). The CDR3 is 17 amino acids. Germline CDR1 reads SGHTA; CDR2 reads FQGNSA.

This clonotype was observed a few times. The rearrangement joins TRBV7-2 to TRBJ2-7; 9 nucleotides line up with TRBD1. With V trimmed by 4 bases and J by 3 bases, 4 bases remained unmatched. The CDR3 is 14 amino acids. Germline CDR1 SGHTA, CDR2 FQGNSA. The CDR3 sequence: CASSSSTGGYEQYF. The CDR3 region has the DNA TGTGCCAGCAGCTCATCGACAGGGGGCTACGAGCAGTACTTC.

Only one count was recorded for this clonotype. The chain combines TRBV5-1 with TRBJ2-7, with D maybe TRBD2 (5 bases). CDR3 length: 13 amino acids. Germline CDR1 SGHRS, CDR2 YFSETQ. Trimming stripped 5 bases from V and 3 bases from J, with 12 bases between. In nucleotides, the CDR3 is TGCGCCAGCAGTAATAATCGGGGCTACGAGCAGTACTTC. It is translated as CASSNNRGYEQYF.

The chain employs TRBV5-4 and TRBJ2-1; 10 bases map to TRBD2. Germline V gives CDR1 SGHNT, CDR2 YYREEE (reference sequence). The CDR3 runs to 16 residues. Trimming at V came to 4 bases and at J to 6 bases, leaving 10 bases not matched to a gene. In DNA, the CDR3 is TGTGCCAGCAGCCTTCTTGAGGGACTAGCGCCCAATGAGCAGTTCTTC. Its translation: CASSLLEGLAPNEQFF.

Only a few counts were recorded for this clonotype. The rearrangement links TRBV14 to TRBJ2-5, with D maybe TRBD2 (6 bases). The CDR3 has 13 residues. Deletions cut 2 bases from V and 3 bases from J, with 7 bases between. CDR1 and CDR2 (germline): SGHDN, FVKESK. CDR3 amino acids: CASSQLAKETQYF. The DNA of the CDR3 is TGTGCCAGCAGCCAACTAGCGAAAGAGACCCAGTACTTC.

This clonotype was observed a handful of times. The genes are TRBV25-1 and TRBJ1-4, with unresolved D. V lost 4 bases and J lost 4, with 4 bases in between. Germline CDR1 reads MGHDK; CDR2 reads SYGVNS. The CDR3 is 12 residues long. CDR3 nucleotides: TGTGCCAGCAGTGGCATTAATGAAAAACTGTTTTTT. It encodes CASSGINEKLFF.

The V and J genes are TRBV5-1 and TRBJ2-3; 8 bases are a match to TRBD1. The CDR3 contains 16 residues. The germline gives CDR1 SGHRS, CDR2 YFSETQ. V lost 0 bases and J lost 0; bases outside the gene matches: 3. CDR3 DNA: TGCGCCAGCAGCTTGGCCCAGGGGGCTAGCACAGATACGCAGTATTTT. Its translation is CASSLAQGASTDTQYF.

This clonotype was seen a few times. The V gene is TRBV9, the J gene TRBJ2-2; D is perhaps TRBD1 (6 bases). There are 15 residues in the CDR3. V gave up 0 bases and J gave up 5 bases, with 11 bases separating them. CDR1 and CDR2 from the germline V gene are SGDLS and YYNGEE. CDR3 loop: CASSVVQGPTGELFF. CDR3 in DNA: TGTGCCAGCAGCGTAGTCCAGGGGCCGACCGGGGAGCTGTTTTTT.

The J gene is TRBJ1-2, the V gene TRBV25-1; D is ambiguous. This CDR3 comprises 12 residues. The germline V and J ends were trimmed by 1 base and 8 bases, with 8 bases remaining between them. Germline CDR1 reads MGHDK; CDR2 reads SYGVNS. The CDR3 here is CASSELALGYTF. The CDR3 region has the DNA TGTGCCAGCAGTGAATTGGCTCTGGGCTACACCTTC.

This clonotype appeared a few times. CDR3 sequence reads: CASSELRDTNEQYF. The CDR3 coding sequence is TGTGCCAGCAGTGAATTACGGGACACAAATGAGCAGTACTTC. The rearrangement links TRBV25-1 to TRBJ2-5, with D maybe TRBD1 (6 bases). The germline V and J ends were trimmed by 1 base and 11 bases, with 17 bases remaining between them. CDR1 and CDR2 from the germline V gene are MGHDK and SYGVNS. The CDR3 extends over 14 amino acids.

This chain links TRBV5-1 with TRBJ2-1, with D perhaps matching TRBD1 (8 bases). CDR3 length equals 14 residues. The V gene's germline CDR1 is SGHRS and CDR2 YFSETQ. V was cut by 4 bases and J by 13 bases, with 21 bases left in between. The CDR3 DNA is TGCGCCAGCAGCATCGGACAGGGAGGGGAGACCCAGTTCTTC. Translating it yields CASSIGQGGETQFF.

Many counts were recorded for this clonotype. The rearrangement links TRBV20-1 to TRBJ2-1, with TRBD2 matching over 11 bases. The CDR3 loop spans 15 amino acids. The V and J ends lost 6 bases and 3 bases, in that order; junction bases with no gene match: 7. Per the germline V gene, CDR1 is DFQATT and CDR2 is SNEGSKA (reference sequence). For the CDR3, the DNA is TGCAGTGCCATAACTACTAGCGGGGGCTACAATGAGCAGTTCTTC. This encodes CSAITTSGGYNEQFF.

V gene TRBV4-1 combines with J gene TRBJ2-7; possibly TRBD2 for D (6 bases). The germline gives CDR1 MGHRA, CDR2 YSYEKL. The length of the CDR3 is 14 residues. V dropped 3 bases and J dropped 3 bases, with 12 bases sitting between them. The CDR3 sequence: CASSQGRGYYEQYF. The CDR3 nucleotides read TGCGCCAGCAGCCAGGGGCGGGGATACTACGAGCAGTACTTC.

The rearrangement joins TRBV5-1 to TRBJ2-3, with 9 bases lining up with TRBD2. V trimming: 1 base; J trimming: 3 bases; junction bases outside the gene matches: 3. The CDR3 consists of 15 residues. Germline V gene data show CDR1 as SGHRS and CDR2 as YFSETQ. Here the CDR3 DNA reads TGCGCCAGCAGCTTGTTTAGCGGGGGAACAGATACGCAGTATTTT. Its translation is CASSLFSGGTDTQYF.

The chain carries TRBV7-2 and TRBJ2-1; possible D gene TRBD2, 5 bases. V was clipped by 2 bases and J by 0 bases, with 8 bases between them. The CDR3 contains 15 residues. Per the germline V gene, CDR1 is SGHTA and CDR2 is FQGNSA. The CDR3 loop reads CASSLSGFSYNEQFF. The CDR3, as DNA: TGTGCCAGCAGCTTAAGCGGATTCTCCTACAATGAGCAGTTCTTC.

This clonotype has more than one count but fewer than ten. The chain links TRBV9 to TRBJ2-3; D ambiguous. Germline loops: CDR1 SGDLS, CDR2 YYNGEE. The CDR3 is made up of 13 amino acids. Trimming left V 4 bases short and J 8 bases short, with 14 bases between. As DNA, the CDR3 is TGTGCCAGCAGCCCCTCCGACTTGGCTACGCAGTATTTT. Translated, it gives CASSPSDLATQYF.

This chain uses TRBV20-1 with TRBJ1-2, with D hard to call. The CDR3 totals 13 residues. V was pared by 0 bases and J by 6 bases, with 11 bases between. The V gene's germline CDR1 is DFQATT and CDR2 SNEGSKA (reference sequence). The DNA for the CDR3 is TGCAGTGCTAGAGATCCAGACGCTAATGGCTACACCTTC. It encodes CSARDPDANGYTF.

This clonotype was seen a handful of times. The chain couples TRBV23-1 to TRBJ2-7; D is perhaps TRBD2 (6 bases). TRBV23-1 belongs to the ORF category, with a function that is uncertain. This CDR3 is built from 18 residues. Trimming cost V 0 bases and J 5 bases, with 23 bases left between them. CDR3 coding DNA: TGCGCCAGCAGTCAATCAGGCGTTTTCCGGGAGATCGGGAACGAGCAGTACTTC. It translates to CASSQSGVFREIGNEQYF.